Following are 26 T cell receptor beta chains from one sample sequenced in a study of T cells after yellow fever vaccination. TCRdb ran MiXCR on the 5' RACE reads and lists one entry per CDR3 protein. In the table there are approximately 160,000 distinct CDR3 sequences, roughly 6.4% of which are singletons. This sample comprised CD4+ T cells sorted from PBMCs, obtained on the day of the first yellow fever vaccination. These receptors all stem from a man younger than 35 who received the YFV17D yellow fever vaccine.

The rearrangement links TRBV19 to TRBJ2-7; D is perhaps TRBD2 (5 bases). Germline V gene lookup returns CDR1 LNHDA and CDR2 SQIVND (reference sequence). Trimming removed 0 bases from V and 6 bases from J, with 9 bases in between. This CDR3 has 13 residues. CDR3 nucleotide sequence: TGTGCCAGTAGTATAGATCGGGGTGCCGAGCAGTACTTC. Translation gives CASSIDRGAEQYF.

The chain uses TRBV6-5 and TRBJ2-1, with D perhaps matching TRBD2 (5 bases). The CDR3 is made up of 13 amino acids. CDR1 is MNHEY and CDR2 is SVGAGI in the germline V gene. V was shortened by 6 bases and J by 10 bases, with 16 bases between the two germline ends. The CDR3 nucleotides are TGTGCCAGCAGACTAAAGCGGTTTAGCGAGCAGTTCTTC. Translating gives CASRLKRFSEQFF.

This clonotype was found many times. This sequence joins TRBV4-3 and TRBJ2-2; no clear D. The CDR3 has 15 amino acids. CDR1 and CDR2 from the germline V gene are LGHNA and YSLEER. Trimming cost V 4 bases and J 0 bases, with 9 bases left between them. The CDR3 nucleotides are TGCGCCAGCAGCCGCGAAGGTACGAACACCGGGGAGCTGTTTTTT. Amino acid sequence: CASSREGTNTGELFF.

This clonotype was picked up many times. V is TRBV10-3 and J is TRBJ2-3, with D perhaps TRBD2 (6 bases). Trimming took off 4 bases at V and 2 bases at J, with 10 bases between the two ends. In germline, CDR1 is ENHRY, CDR2 SYGVKD. The CDR3 runs 14 residues. DNA for the CDR3: TGTGCCATCAGTGTTAGCGGCTTCACAGATACGCAGTATTTT. Its protein is CAISVSGFTDTQYF.

This clonotype was seen ten or more times. This rearrangement joins TRBV16 to TRBJ1-2, with D unresolved. Germline CDR1 is KGHSY and CDR2 is FQNENV. Between the trimmed V and J ends, which lost 1 base and 4 bases, there was a span of 13 bases. The CDR3 has 15 amino acids. The CDR3 sequence is CASSQFDGYGYGYTF. As DNA, the CDR3 is TGTGCCAGCAGCCAATTCGACGGGTATGGCTATGGCTACACCTTC.

CDR3 DNA sequence: TGTGCCAGCAGCTTAGCGGGCGCTAACTATGGCTACACCTTC. Encoded protein: CASSLAGANYGYTF. The gene calls are TRBV7-2 and TRBJ1-2; D is undetermined. The germline V gene has CDR1 SGHTA and CDR2 FQGNSA. The CDR3 spans 14 residues. The V end lost 0 bases, the J end lost 0 bases, and 5 bases lay between the germline ends.

In this sample, this clonotype turned up many times. CDR3 DNA sequence: TGCGCCAGCCGGGACAGGGGGCGGCAGGGCTACAATGAGCAGTTCTTC. Translating it yields CASRDRGRQGYNEQFF. V gene TRBV5-1 combines with J gene TRBJ2-1; TRBD1 agrees at 12 bases. CDR1 is SGHRS and CDR2 is YFSETQ in the germline V gene. The CDR3 is made up of 16 amino acids. V lost 7 bases, J lost 3 bases, and 8 bases stayed unmatched.

There are many counts of this clonotype. The chain is built from TRBV12-3 or TRBV12-4 and TRBJ2-5; either TRBD1 or TRBD2 may fit D (6 bases each). Trimming removed 3 bases from V and 3 bases from J, with 11 bases in between. The CDR3 sequence is 14 residues long. CDR3 sequence (DNA): TGTGCCAGCAGTTTGTCCGGGGGCGAAGAGACCCAGTACTTC. As protein: CASSLSGGEETQYF.

As DNA, the CDR3 is TGCAGTGCTAGAGCCTCGGCAGGGGGCTCAGATACGCAGTATTTT. It translates to CSARASAGGSDTQYF. The chain carries TRBV20-1 and TRBJ2-3; 8 nucleotides match TRBD1. The CDR3 is 15 amino acids. J was trimmed by 4 bases and V by 1 base; bases with no gene match: 7. Germline V gene lookup returns CDR1 DFQATT and CDR2 SNEGSKA (reference sequence).

There are a few counts of this clonotype. This chain joins TRBV4-3 and TRBJ1-3; D not resolved. V shed 2 bases and J shed 7 bases, with 12 bases lying between them. CDR1 is LGHNA and CDR2 is YSLEER in the germline V gene. The length of the CDR3 is 14 residues. The DNA for the CDR3 is TGCGCCAGCAGCCAATCTTCTTCCGGGAACACCATATATTTT. It is translated as CASSQSSSGNTIYF.

The rearrangement links TRBV20-1 to TRBJ2-7; D not certain. The germline V gene has CDR1 DFQATT and CDR2 SNEGSKA (reference sequence). The CDR3 contains 12 residues. V was clipped by 8 bases and J by 2 bases, with 13 bases between them. In DNA form, the CDR3 reads TGCAGTCCACGGACGGCTACCTACGAGCAGTACTTC. Its translation: CSPRTATYEQYF.

This clonotype occurred a few times. The chain carries TRBV11-3 and TRBJ2-1; D is perhaps TRBD2 (6 bases). The germline V gene has CDR1 SGHNT and CDR2 YENEEA. V lost 8 bases, J lost 2 bases, and 19 bases lay in between. The CDR3 consists of 16 residues. The CDR3, as DNA: TGTGCCAGCGGAAAAGGTGGCGGGGTACCCTACAATGAGCAGTTCTTC. It translates to CASGKGGGVPYNEQFF. The whole variable domain, remainder taken from reference TRBV11-3 and TRBJ2-1, is EAGVVQSPRYKIIEKKQPVAFWCNPISGHNTLYWYLQNLGQGPELLIRYENEEAVDDSQLPKDRFSAERLKGVDSTLKIQPAELGDSAVYLCASGKGGGVPYNEQFFGPGTRLTVL.

The V and J genes are TRBV12-3 or TRBV12-4 and TRBJ2-2; 8 bases map to TRBD2. The junction had 3 bases not matched to a gene; V was cut back by 1 base and J by 5 bases. This CDR3 region has 15 residues. The DNA for the CDR3 is TGTGCCAGCAGTTTAGGACTAGCGTGGACCGGGGAGCTGTTTTTT. Protein product: CASSLGLAWTGELFF.

This clonotype was detected many times. The chain links TRBV4-1 to TRBJ1-2; D is ambiguous. Trimming removed 3 bases at V and 0 bases at J, with 14 bases between. Germline CDR1 is MGHRA and CDR2 is YSYEKL. CDR3 length: 16 amino acids. CDR3 nucleotide sequence: TGCGCCAGCAGCCAGCCAACCAGGAGATCTAACTATGGCTACACCTTC. Its translation is CASSQPTRRSNYGYTF.

This clonotype has only a few counts. The rearrangement joins TRBV5-1 to TRBJ2-7, with 7 bases aligning to TRBD1. Germline V CDR1 and CDR2: SGHRS, YFSETQ. There are 14 residues in the CDR3. V was clipped by 4 bases and J by 2 bases; unmatched bases: 6. CDR3 nucleotides: TGCGCCAGCAGCCGGACAGGACCAACCTACGAGCAGTACTTC. It translates to CASSRTGPTYEQYF.

This clonotype appeared a few times. The V gene is TRBV7-3, the J gene TRBJ2-1, with 7 bases matching TRBD1. Trimming cost V 2 bases and J 4 bases; bases outside gene matches: 5. The CDR3 length is 15 residues. Germline CDR1 and CDR2: SGHTA and FQGTGA. The CDR3 sequence is CASSLWGTDYNEQFF. For the CDR3, the DNA is TGTGCCAGCAGCTTATGGGGGACAGATTACAATGAGCAGTTCTTC.

This clonotype was observed many times. This chain links TRBV25-1 with TRBJ2-7; possible D gene TRBD1, 5 bases. Germline V CDR1 and CDR2: MGHDK, SYGVNS. The CDR3 spans 12 residues. V was clipped by 0 bases and J by 9 bases, with 9 bases between them. CDR3 region: CASSEYPQGQYF. The DNA for the CDR3 is TGTGCCAGCAGTGAATACCCGCAGGGGCAGTACTTC.

This clonotype was picked up many times. This chain joins TRBV5-1 and TRBJ1-1; 8 bases line up with TRBD1. The CDR3 covers 14 residues. Looked up from germline, CDR1 is SGHRS and CDR2 is YFSETQ. V shed 4 bases, J shed 1 base, and the junction held 3 bases outside the gene matches. The CDR3 nucleotides are TGCGCCAGCAGCCAAACAGGGGGGAACACTGAAGCTTTCTTT. It codes for CASSQTGGNTEAFF.

This clonotype was observed a few times. The chain is built from TRBV6-5 and TRBJ1-2, with 10 bases matching TRBD1. There are 16 residues in the CDR3. Trimming cost V 6 bases and J 8 bases; bases outside gene matches: 15. Germline V gene lookup returns CDR1 MNHEY and CDR2 SVGAGI. CDR3 protein: CASSSGTGDPRRGYTF. As DNA, the CDR3 is TGTGCCAGCAGCTCCGGGACAGGGGACCCCCGGCGGGGCTACACCTTC.

Details on this clonotype: A junction boundary mismatches the germline segment, possibly from a read error. J is TRBJ1-2 and V is TRBV12-3 or TRBV12-4; the D gene is possibly TRBD1 (5 bases). The CDR3 spans 15 residues. CDR3 in amino acids: CASSSSPGTRRGAPF. The CDR3 DNA sequence: TGTGCCAGCAGTTCCTCCCCCGGGACTCGGAGGGGTGCTCCCTTC.

This clonotype came up many times. This chain uses TRBV7-2 with TRBJ1-5; D is unresolved. The germline V gene has CDR1 SGHTA and CDR2 FQGNSA. The CDR3 sequence is 12 residues long. With 5 bases removed from V and 3 bases from J, the gap between germline ends came to 5 bases. The CDR3 DNA is TGTGCCAGCAGCCTTTACAATCAGCCCCAGCATTTT. Its protein product is CASSLYNQPQHF.

Only a few counts were recorded for this clonotype. The V and J genes are TRBV7-2 and TRBJ1-5; TRBD1 is a possible D gene (5 bases). The CDR3 sequence is 15 residues long. The V gene's germline CDR1 is SGHTA and CDR2 FQGNSA. The V gene lost 3 bases and the J gene lost 4 bases, with 13 bases spanning the gap. CDR3 sequence (DNA): TGTGCCAGCAGCTTTTCGGGGCAGTATAATCAGCCCCAGCATTTT. Amino acid sequence: CASSFSGQYNQPQHF.

At least ten counts were recorded for this clonotype. The chain couples TRBV7-2 to TRBJ2-6; unclear D gene. The CDR3 covers 16 residues. Deletions cut 1 base from V and 0 bases from J, with 7 bases between. Germline loops: CDR1 SGHTA, CDR2 FQGNSA. The chain's CDR3 is CASSLEEGSGANVLTF. CDR3 DNA sequence: TGTGCCAGCAGCTTAGAAGAAGGCTCTGGGGCCAACGTCCTGACTTTC.

Only a few counts were recorded for this clonotype. The V gene is TRBV27, the J gene TRBJ1-1; D unresolved. V was trimmed by 7 bases and J by 1 base, leaving 13 bases between them. This CDR3 has 14 amino acids. The germline gives CDR1 MNHEY, CDR2 SMNVEV (reference sequence). The CDR3 DNA reads TGTGCCAGCACCCCCGGCCACTCGAACACTGAAGCTTTCTTT. This encodes CASTPGHSNTEAFF.

This clonotype was picked up many times. The chain joins TRBV20-1 to TRBJ2-1; 9 nucleotides line up with TRBD2. Germline CDR1 is DFQATT and CDR2 is SNEGSKA (reference sequence). Losses at the gene ends were 8 bases for V and 0 bases for J; bases not matched to a gene: 2. This CDR3 region has 13 residues. CDR3 loop: CSLAGSSYNEQFF. Written as DNA, the CDR3 is TGCAGTCTAGCGGGGAGCTCCTACAATGAGCAGTTCTTC.

This clonotype has at least ten counts. The chain couples TRBV5-1 to TRBJ2-1; D gene unclear. The CDR3 contains 16 residues. Trimming cost V 5 bases and J 0 bases, with 15 bases left between them. The germline CDR1 and CDR2 sequences are SGHRS and YFSETQ. CDR3 DNA: TGCGCCAGCAGGGTCCTAGGATGGGGCTCCTACAATGAGCAGTTCTTC. It specifies CASRVLGWGSYNEQFF. Together with reference TRBV5-1 and TRBJ2-1, the CDR3 gives the full variable domain: KAGVTQTPRYLIKTRGQQVTLSCSPISGHRSVSWYQQTPGQGLQFLFEYFSETQRNKGNFPGRFSGRQFSNSRSEMNVSTLELGDSALYLCASRVLGWGSYNEQFFGPGTRLTVL.